Below, one T cell receptor (beta chain) is given with its context. This specimen belongs to a study of monozygotic twins with inflammatory bowel disease. No DNA is given; TCRdb re-called the 5' RACE reads and lists each CDR3 protein once. The clone table shows some 200,000 distinct CDR3 sequences, with the ten largest holding roughly 7.7%. This receptor was obtained from a human donor with ulcerative colitis or Crohn's disease, or a healthy co-twin of an affected twin (not recorded which). The sample consisted of blood.

CDR3 region: CAISPTGGLNEQFF. J is TRBJ2-1 and V is TRBV10-3; TCRdb's D call, TRBD2, is unchecked because there is no DNA. Germline V gene sequence: CDR1 ENHRY, CDR2 SYGVKD. The CDR3 spans 14 residues.